This TCR beta chain was sequenced in a study of cytomegalovirus exposure and HLA in healthy donors. As for the donors, each was a healthy bone marrow donor. Findings and caveats of the study: An analysis done earlier found most TCR beta V segments productive about 87% or about 30% of the time. Immune exposure information comprised only CMV serostatus.

Researchers ran the PCR with 60 Vbeta and 13 Jbeta primers. Here immunoSEQ multiplex PCR was the method, and the copy in TCRdb shows in-frame clones only, minus some. The table includes fewer than 90,000 clones, roughly 80% detected once. Points on this clone: Its specificity is unknown.

V shed 5 bases and J shed 1 base, with 11 bases lying between them. Germline V CDR1 and CDR2: SGHAT, FQDESV (reference sequence). CDR3 length equals 14 residues. The chain uses TRBV11-1 and TRBJ1-1; perhaps TRBD1 as D (6 bases). Sequenced input: PBMCs. The origin of this receptor is a man aged 30-40 years in good health and CMV-seropositive. The CDR3 reads CASSPRTENTEAFF. CDR3 sequence (DNA): TGTGCCAGCAGCCCACGGACAGAGAACACTGAAGCTTTCTTT.